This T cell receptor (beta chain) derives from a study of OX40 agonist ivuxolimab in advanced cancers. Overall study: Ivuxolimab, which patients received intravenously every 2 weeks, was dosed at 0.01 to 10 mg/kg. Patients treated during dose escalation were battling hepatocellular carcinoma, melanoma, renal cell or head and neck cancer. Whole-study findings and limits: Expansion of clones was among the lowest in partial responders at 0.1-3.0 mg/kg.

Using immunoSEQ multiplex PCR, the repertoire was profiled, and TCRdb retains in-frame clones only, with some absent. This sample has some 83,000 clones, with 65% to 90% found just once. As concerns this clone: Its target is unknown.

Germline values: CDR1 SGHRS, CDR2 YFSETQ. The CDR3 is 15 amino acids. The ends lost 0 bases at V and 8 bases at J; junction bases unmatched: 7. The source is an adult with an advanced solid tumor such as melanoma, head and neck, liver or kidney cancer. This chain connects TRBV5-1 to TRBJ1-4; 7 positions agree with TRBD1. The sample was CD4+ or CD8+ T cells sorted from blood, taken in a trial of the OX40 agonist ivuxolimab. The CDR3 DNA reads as TGCGCCAGCAGCTTGGGTGGGCAGGGGGGCGAAAAACTGTTTTTT. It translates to CASSLGGQGGEKLFF.